The 10 T cell receptor beta chains below were found in one sample sequenced in a study of blood T cell repertoires in COVID-19. Profiled with immunoSEQ multiplex PCR; TCRdb holds only in-frame clones, not every one. Of 300,000 to 350,000 clones in the sample, 85% to 90% are singletons; the top ten hold around 4.5%. Sequencing input: PBMCs or T cells enriched from blood (not recorded which). These receptors were collected from a woman under 30 with acute COVID-19.

Turning to this clone: The sample has other DNA sequences that encode this CDR3 too. The V call is TRBV28, the J call TRBJ2-7; D is uncertain. The CDR3 is 12 residues long. V lost 4 bases, J lost 1 base, and 5 bases lay in between. Germline CDR1 is MDHEN and CDR2 is SYDVKM. The DNA of the CDR3 is TGTGCCAGCAGTTCTAGGTCCTACGAGCAGTACTTC. Translation: CASSSRSYEQYF.

This chain connects TRBV25-1 to TRBJ2-1; TRBD1 aligns across 7 bases. Germline lookup yields CDR1 MGHDK and CDR2 SYGVNS. V lost 4 bases, J lost 6 bases, and 15 bases stayed unmatched. CDR3 length equals 17 residues. The CDR3 DNA sequence: TGTGCCAGCAGTGCGCTAAGGGACAGCGGAATACCCAATGAGCAGTTCTTC. Translated, it gives CASSALRDSGIPNEQFF.

The chain combines TRBV28 with TRBJ1-5; D is unresolved. V was clipped by 8 bases and J by 1 base, with 9 bases between them. The CDR3 runs 13 residues. Looked up from germline, CDR1 is MDHEN and CDR2 is SYDVKM. The CDR3 DNA sequence: TGTGCCAGCGAAGCTTGGAGCAATCAGCCCCAGCATTTT. Residues: CASEAWSNQPQHF.

The V gene is TRBV4-2, the J gene TRBJ1-5; TRBD1 matches at 9 bases. CDR3 length: 17 residues. Germline V gene sequence: CDR1 LGHNA, CDR2 YNFKEQ. V gave up 2 bases and J gave up 5 bases; unmatched junction bases: 10. As DNA, the CDR3 is TGTGCCAGCAGCCAAAGATATGACCGGGACAGGGATCAGCCCCAGCATTTT. This translates into CASSQRYDRDRDQPQHF.

The V gene is TRBV24-1, the J gene TRBJ2-3; D call uncertain. Germline V gene sequence: CDR1 KGHDR, CDR2 SFDVKD. This CDR3 region has 12 residues. V was trimmed by 10 bases and J by 2 bases, leaving 9 bases between them. The CDR3, as DNA: TGTGCCACTGGGCAATCCACAGATACGCAGTATTTT. This translates into CATGQSTDTQYF.

The chain combines TRBV29-1 with TRBJ1-2; unclear D gene. This CDR3 is 12 amino acids long. Germline CDR1 and CDR2: SQVTM and ANQGSEA. The germline V and J ends were trimmed by 4 bases and 3 bases, with 9 bases remaining between them. The CDR3 region is CSVVVDYYGYTF. The CDR3 nucleotides are TGCAGCGTTGTAGTAGATTACTATGGCTACACCTTC.

The genes are TRBV28 and TRBJ1-5, with D possibly being TRBD1 (6 bases). This CDR3 has 13 amino acids. V was cut by 6 bases and J by 3 bases, with 9 bases left in between. CDR1 is MDHEN, CDR2 SYDVKM, per germline. CDR3 sequence reads: CASRGQPNQPQHF. CDR3 coding DNA: TGTGCCAGCAGAGGACAGCCCAATCAGCCCCAGCATTTT.

This sequence joins TRBV14 and TRBJ2-7; D gene unclear. V dropped 2 bases and J dropped 3 bases, with 5 bases sitting between them. Germline V gene lookup returns CDR1 SGHDN and CDR2 FVKESK. The CDR3 is made up of 12 amino acids. The CDR3 DNA follows: TGTGCCAGCAGCCAACGGTTCTACGAGCAGTACTTC. Amino acids: CASSQRFYEQYF.

This sequence joins TRBV7-9 and TRBJ2-7, with D tentatively TRBD1 (5 bases). V lost 3 bases and J lost 2, with 11 bases in between. This CDR3 is 14 amino acids long. The germline CDR1 and CDR2 sequences are SEHNR and FQNEAQ (reference sequence). DNA for the CDR3: TGTGCCAGCAGCTTGGGGCGGTTGCCCTACGAGCAGTACTTC. It specifies CASSLGRLPYEQYF.

The CDR3: CASRSFEGDEQFF. As DNA, the CDR3 is TGTGCCAGCCGCTCCTTTGAGGGCGATGAGCAGTTCTTC. The J gene is TRBJ2-1, the V gene TRBV4-2; weak D call: TRBD2 (5 bases). V lost 8 bases to trimming and J lost 8 bases, with 16 bases between them. In germline, CDR1 is LGHNA, CDR2 YNFKEQ. CDR3 length equals 13 residues.